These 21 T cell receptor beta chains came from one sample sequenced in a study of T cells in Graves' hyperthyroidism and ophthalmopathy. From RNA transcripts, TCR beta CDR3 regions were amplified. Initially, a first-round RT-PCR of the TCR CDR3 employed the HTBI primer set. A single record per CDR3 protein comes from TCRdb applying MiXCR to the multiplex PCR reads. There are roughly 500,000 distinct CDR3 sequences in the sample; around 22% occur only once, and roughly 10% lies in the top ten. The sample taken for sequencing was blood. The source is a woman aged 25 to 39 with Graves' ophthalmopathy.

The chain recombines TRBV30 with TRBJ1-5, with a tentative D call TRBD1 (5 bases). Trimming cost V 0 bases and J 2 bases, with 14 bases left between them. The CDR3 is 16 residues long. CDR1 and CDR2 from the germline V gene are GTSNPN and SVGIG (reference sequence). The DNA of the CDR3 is TGTGCCTGGAGTGTTAAGAGGCAGGGCGGCAATCAGCCCCAGCATTTT. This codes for CAWSVKRQGGNQPQHF.

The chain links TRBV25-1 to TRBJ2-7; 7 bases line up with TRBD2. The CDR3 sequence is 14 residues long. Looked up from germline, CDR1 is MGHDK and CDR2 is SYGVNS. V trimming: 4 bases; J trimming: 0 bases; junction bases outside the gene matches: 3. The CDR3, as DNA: TGTGCCAGCAGTGGGGACTATAGCTCCTACGAGCAGTACTTC. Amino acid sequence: CASSGDYSSYEQYF.

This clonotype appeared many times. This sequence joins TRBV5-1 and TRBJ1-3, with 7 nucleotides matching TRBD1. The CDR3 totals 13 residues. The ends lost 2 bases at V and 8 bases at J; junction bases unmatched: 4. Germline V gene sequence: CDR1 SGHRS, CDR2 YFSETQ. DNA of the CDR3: TGCGCCAGCAGCTTACAGGGGCAGGACACCATATATTTT. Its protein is CASSLQGQDTIYF.

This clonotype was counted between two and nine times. The CDR3: CASSLTGREQYF. CDR3 sequence (DNA): TGTGCCAGCAGTCTGACAGGGCGCGAGCAGTACTTC. The chain is built from TRBV27 and TRBJ2-7; TRBD1 matches at 7 bases. After removal of 5 bases from V and 6 bases from J, the junction contained 4 bases not matched to a gene. Germline V gives CDR1 MNHEY, CDR2 SMNVEV (reference sequence). This CDR3 comprises 12 residues.

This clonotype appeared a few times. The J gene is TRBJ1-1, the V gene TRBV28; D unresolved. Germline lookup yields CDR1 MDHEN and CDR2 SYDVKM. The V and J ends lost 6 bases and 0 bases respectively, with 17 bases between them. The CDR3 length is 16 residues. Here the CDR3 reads CASRTTRVDMNTEAFF. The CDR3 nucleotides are TGTGCCAGCAGGACGACAAGGGTCGACATGAACACTGAAGCTTTCTTT.

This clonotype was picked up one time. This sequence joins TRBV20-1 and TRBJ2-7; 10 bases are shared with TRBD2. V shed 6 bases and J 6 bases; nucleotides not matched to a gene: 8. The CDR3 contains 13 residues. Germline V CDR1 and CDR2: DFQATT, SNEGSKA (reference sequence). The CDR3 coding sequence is TGCAGTGCCGGCAGCGGGGGGGCCTCCGAGCAGTACTTC. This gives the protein CSAGSGGASEQYF.

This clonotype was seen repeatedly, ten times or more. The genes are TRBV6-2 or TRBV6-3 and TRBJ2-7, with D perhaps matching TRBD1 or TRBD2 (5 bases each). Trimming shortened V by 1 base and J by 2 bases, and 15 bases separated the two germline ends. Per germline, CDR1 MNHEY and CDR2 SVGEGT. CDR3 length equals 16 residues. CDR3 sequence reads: CASSYFRRDGPYEQYF. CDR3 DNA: TGTGCCAGCAGTTACTTCCGCCGGGACGGACCCTACGAGCAGTACTTC.

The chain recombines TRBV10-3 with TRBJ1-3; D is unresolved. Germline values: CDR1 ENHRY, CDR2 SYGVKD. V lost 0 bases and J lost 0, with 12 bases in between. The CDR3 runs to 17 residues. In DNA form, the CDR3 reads TGTGCCATCAGTGAGTCGACGGTAGTTCGCTCTGGAAACACCATATATTTT. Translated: CAISESTVVRSGNTIYF.

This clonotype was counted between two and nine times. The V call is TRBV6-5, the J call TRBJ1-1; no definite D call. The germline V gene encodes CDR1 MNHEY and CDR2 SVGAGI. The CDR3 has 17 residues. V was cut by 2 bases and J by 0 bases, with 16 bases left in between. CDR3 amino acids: CASSYTVNLGMNTEAFF. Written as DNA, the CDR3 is TGTGCCAGCAGTTACACTGTAAATCTGGGCATGAACACTGAAGCTTTCTTT.

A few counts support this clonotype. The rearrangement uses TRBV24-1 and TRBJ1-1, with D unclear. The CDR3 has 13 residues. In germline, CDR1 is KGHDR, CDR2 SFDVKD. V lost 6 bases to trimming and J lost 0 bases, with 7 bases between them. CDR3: CATSTPMNTEAFF. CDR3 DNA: TGTGCCACCAGTACACCGATGAACACTGAAGCTTTCTTT.

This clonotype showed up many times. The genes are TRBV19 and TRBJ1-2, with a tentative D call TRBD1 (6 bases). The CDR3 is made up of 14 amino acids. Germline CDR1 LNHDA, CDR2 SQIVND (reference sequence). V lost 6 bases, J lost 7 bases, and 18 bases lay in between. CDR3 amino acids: CASSFGGRGLGYTF. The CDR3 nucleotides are TGTGCCAGTAGCTTCGGGGGCCGGGGTCTTGGCTACACCTTC.

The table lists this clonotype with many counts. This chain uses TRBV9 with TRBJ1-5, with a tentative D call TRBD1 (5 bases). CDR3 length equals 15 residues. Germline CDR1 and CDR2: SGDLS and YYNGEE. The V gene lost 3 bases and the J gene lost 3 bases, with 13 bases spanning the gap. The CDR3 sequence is CASSGGASFNQPQHF. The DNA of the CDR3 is TGTGCCAGCAGCGGCGGGGCCTCTTTCAATCAGCCCCAGCATTTT.

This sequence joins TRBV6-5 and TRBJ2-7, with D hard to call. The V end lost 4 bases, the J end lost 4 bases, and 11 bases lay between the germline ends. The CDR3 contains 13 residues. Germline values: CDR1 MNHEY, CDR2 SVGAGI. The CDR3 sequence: CASSWTDPYEQYF. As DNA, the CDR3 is TGTGCCAGCAGTTGGACGGACCCTTACGAGCAGTACTTC.

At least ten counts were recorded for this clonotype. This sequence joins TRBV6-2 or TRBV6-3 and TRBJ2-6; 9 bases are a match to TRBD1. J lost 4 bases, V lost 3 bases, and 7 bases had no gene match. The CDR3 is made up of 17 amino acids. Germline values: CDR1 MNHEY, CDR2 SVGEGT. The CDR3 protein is CASSYATGGLGANVLTF. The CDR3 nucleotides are TGTGCCAGCAGTTATGCGACAGGGGGTCTGGGGGCCAACGTCCTGACTTTC.

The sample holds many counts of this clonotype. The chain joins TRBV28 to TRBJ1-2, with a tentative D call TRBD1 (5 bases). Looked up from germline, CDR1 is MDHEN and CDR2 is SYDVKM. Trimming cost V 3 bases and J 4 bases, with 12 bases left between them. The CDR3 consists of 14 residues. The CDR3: CASSLAGRGYGYTF. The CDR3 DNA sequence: TGTGCCAGCAGTTTGGCGGGACGAGGCTATGGCTACACCTTC.

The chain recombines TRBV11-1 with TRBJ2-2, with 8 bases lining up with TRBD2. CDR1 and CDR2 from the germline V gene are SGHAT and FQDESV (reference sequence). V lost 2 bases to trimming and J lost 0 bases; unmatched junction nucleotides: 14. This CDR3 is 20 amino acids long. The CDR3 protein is CASSLSRFSGTIANTGELFF. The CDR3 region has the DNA TGTGCCAGCAGCTTATCGCGTTTTAGCGGGACTATCGCGAACACCGGGGAGCTGTTTTTT.

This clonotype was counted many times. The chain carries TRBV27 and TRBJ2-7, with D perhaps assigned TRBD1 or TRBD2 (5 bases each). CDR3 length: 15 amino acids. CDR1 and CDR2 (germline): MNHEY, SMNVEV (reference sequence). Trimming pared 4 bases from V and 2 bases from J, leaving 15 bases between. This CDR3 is CASSSGPSVTYEQYF. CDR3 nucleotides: TGTGCCAGCAGTTCGGGACCCTCGGTCACCTACGAGCAGTACTTC.

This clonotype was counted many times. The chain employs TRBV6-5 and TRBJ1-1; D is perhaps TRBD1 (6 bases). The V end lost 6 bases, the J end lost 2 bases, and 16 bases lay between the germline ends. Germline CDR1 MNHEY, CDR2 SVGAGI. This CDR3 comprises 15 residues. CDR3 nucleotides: TGTGCCAGCAGCATAACCCGGACAGCCAACACTGAAGCTTTCTTT. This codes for CASSITRTANTEAFF.

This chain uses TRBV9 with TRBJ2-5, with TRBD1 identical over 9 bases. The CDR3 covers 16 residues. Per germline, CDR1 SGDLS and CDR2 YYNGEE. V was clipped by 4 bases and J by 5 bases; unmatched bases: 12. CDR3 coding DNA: TGTGCCAGCAGCTCGCCCGGGACAGGGTCGGCGGAGACCCAGTACTTC. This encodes CASSSPGTGSAETQYF. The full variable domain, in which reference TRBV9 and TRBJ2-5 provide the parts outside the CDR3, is DSGVTQTPKHLITATGQRVTLRCSPRSGDLSVYWYQQSLDQGLQFLIQYYNGEERAKGNILERFSAQQFPDLHSELNLSSLELGDSALYFCASSSPGTGSAETQYFGPGTRLLVL.

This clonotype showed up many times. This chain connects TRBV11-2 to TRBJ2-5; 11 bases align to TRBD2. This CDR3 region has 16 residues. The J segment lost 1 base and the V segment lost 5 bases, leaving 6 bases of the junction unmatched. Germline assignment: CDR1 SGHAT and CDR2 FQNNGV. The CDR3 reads CASSANSGGGQETQYF. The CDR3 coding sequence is TGTGCCAGCAGCGCCAATAGCGGGGGGGGCCAAGAGACCCAGTACTTC. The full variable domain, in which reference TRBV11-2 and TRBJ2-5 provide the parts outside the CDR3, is EAGVAQSPRYKIIEKRQSVAFWCNPISGHATLYWYQQILGQGPKLLIQFQNNGVVDDSQLPKDRFSAERLKGVDSTLKIQPAKLEDSAVYLCASSANSGGGQETQYFGPGTRLLVL.

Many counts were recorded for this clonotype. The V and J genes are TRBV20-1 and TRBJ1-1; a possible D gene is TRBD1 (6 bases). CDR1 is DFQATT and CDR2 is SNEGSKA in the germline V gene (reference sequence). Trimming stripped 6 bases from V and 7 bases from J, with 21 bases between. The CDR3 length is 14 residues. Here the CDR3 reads CSAPKPTGLNEAFF. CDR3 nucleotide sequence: TGCAGTGCCCCGAAACCGACAGGCCTAAATGAAGCTTTCTTT.